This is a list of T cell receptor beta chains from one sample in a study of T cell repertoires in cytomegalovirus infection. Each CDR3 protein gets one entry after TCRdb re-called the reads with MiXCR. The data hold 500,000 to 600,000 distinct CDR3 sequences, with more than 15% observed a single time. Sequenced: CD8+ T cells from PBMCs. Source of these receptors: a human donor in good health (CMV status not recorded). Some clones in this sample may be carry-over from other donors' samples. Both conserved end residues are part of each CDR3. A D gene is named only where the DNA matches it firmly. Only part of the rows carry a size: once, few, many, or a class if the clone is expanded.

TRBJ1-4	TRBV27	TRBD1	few	TGTGCCAGCAGTAGGGGACAGGGTCGTGAAAAACTGTTTTTT	CASSRGQGREKLFF
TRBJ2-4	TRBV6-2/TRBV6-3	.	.	TGTGCCAGCAGCTACCCACCATTGGGGGGCTTAGCCAAAAACATTCAGAACTTC	CASSYPPLGGLAKNIQNF
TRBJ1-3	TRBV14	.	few	TGTGCCAGCAGCCTCGTCAGGGTGCAGGGAAACACCATATATTTT	CASSLVRVQGNTIYF
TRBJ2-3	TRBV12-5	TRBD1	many	TGTGCTAGTGGTACCTCGGACAGGGGTGTAACAGATACGCAGTATTTT	CASGTSDRGVTDTQYF
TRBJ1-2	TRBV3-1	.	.	TGTGCCAGCAGCCAAGATTCGAATGGCTACACCTTC	CASSQDSNGYTF
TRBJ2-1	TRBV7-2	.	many	TGTGCCAGCAGCTTAAGAGCCCGTGGGGATGAGCAGTTCTTC	CASSLRARGDEQFF
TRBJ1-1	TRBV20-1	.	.	TGCAGTGCTTCGCAGGGGATGAACACTGAAGCTTTCTTT	CSASQGMNTEAFF
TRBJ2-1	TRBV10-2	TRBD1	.	TGCGCCATCGGGACAGGGGGGAGGGAGCAGTTCTTC	CAIGTGGREQFF
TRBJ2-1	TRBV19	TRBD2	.	TGTGCCAGTAGTATAGCAACTAGCGGATTTTACAATGAGCAGTTCTTC	CASSIATSGFYNEQFF
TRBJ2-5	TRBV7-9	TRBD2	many	TGTGCCAGCAGCCAGGGACTAGCGGGAGGACAAGAGACCCAGTACTTC	CASSQGLAGGQETQYF
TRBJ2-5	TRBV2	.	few	TGTGCCAGCGGAACGAGGGGCCAGGGGCTGGAGACCCAGTACTTC	CASGTRGQGLETQYF
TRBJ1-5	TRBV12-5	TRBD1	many	TGTGCTAGTGGTTTAAACGGACAGGGGGCCTTTAGCAATCAGCCCCAGCATTTT	CASGLNGQGAFSNQPQHF
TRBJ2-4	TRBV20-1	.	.	TGCAGTGCTAGAGATTTGTACGGGACCGCGACCGAAAACATTCAGTACTTC	CSARDLYGTATENIQYF
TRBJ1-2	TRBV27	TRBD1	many	TGTGCCAGCAGTCCGAACCGGGACAGGGCATTCGGCTACACCTTC	CASSPNRDRAFGYTF
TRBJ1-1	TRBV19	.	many	TGTGCCAGTAGCATCCTCCCGACGGAGAACACTGAAGCTTTCTTT	CASSILPTENTEAFF
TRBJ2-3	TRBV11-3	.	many	TGTGCCAGCAGCTTAGGGACGGAAGTGATAGATACGCAGTATTTT	CASSLGTEVIDTQYF
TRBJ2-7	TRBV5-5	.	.	TGTGCCAGCAGCTTGGGGGGGGATCACTACGAGCAGTACTTC	CASSLGGDHYEQYF
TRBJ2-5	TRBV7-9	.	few	TGTGCCAGCAGCTTAGAACCGGACGGGGAGACCCAGTACTTC	CASSLEPDGETQYF
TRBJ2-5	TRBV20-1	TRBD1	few	TGCAGTGCTAGAGTGACAGGGCCTCAAGAGACCCAGTACTTC	CSARVTGPQETQYF
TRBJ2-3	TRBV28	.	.	TGTGCCAGTAAAGTCGGGGCCACAGATACGCAGTATTTT	CASKVGATDTQYF
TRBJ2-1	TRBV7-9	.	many	TGTGCCAGCAGCTTCGGTTCGGTTGGGCGGGCCCTGTCCTACAATGAGCAGTTCTTC	CASSFGSVGRALSYNEQFF
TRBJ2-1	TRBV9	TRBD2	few	TGTGCCAGCAGCGGGGCTAGCGGCTACAATGAGCAGTTCTTC	CASSGASGYNEQFF
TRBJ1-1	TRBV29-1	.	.	TGCAGCGTCCAATTCGACGGGAGGAACACTGAAGCTTTCTTT	CSVQFDGRNTEAFF
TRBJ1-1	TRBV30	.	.	TGTGCCTGGAGTGTTTGGGAGGGGAACACTGAAGCTTTCTTT	CAWSVWEGNTEAFF
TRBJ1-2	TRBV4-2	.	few	TGTGCCAGCAGCCAAGACCCTCGGGGAGGCTATGGCTACACCTTC	CASSQDPRGGYGYTF
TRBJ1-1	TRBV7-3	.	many	TGTGCCAGCAGCTTAATTAAGGGCGCTGAAGCTTTCTTT	CASSLIKGAEAFF
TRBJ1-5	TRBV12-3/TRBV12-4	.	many	TGTGCCAGCAGTTTAGGGGGAGTGGGGAGCAATCAGCCCCAGCATTTT	CASSLGGVGSNQPQHF
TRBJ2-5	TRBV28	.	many	TGTGCCAGCAGTTTCGGGAGACGGGGAGAGACCCAGTACTTC	CASSFGRRGETQYF
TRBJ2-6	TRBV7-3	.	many	TGTGCCAGCAGATTAAGCCTCCCAGGGTCTGGGGCCAACGTCCTGACTTTC	CASRLSLPGSGANVLTF
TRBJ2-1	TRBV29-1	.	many	TGCAGCTCACCCGGGAGCCCGGACTACAATGAGCAGTTCTTC	CSSPGSPDYNEQFF
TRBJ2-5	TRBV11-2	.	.	TGTGCCAGCAGCTTGTGGTCACATAACGAGAAAGAGACCCAGTACTTC	CASSLWSHNEKETQYF
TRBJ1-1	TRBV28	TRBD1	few	TGTGCCAGTCCCGCCCGACAGGGGCTGAACACTGAAGCTTTCTTT	CASPARQGLNTEAFF
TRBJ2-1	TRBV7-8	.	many	TGTGCCAGCAGCTTAGGCTATACTACGAGCTCCTACAATGAGCAGTTCTTC	CASSLGYTTSSYNEQFF
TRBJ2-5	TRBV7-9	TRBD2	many	TGTGCCAGCAGCTTGGCGGGAGGCCCTGTCTTC	CASSLAGGPVF
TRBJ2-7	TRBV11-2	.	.	TGTGCCAGCAGCTCTCCCCTTGGGCAGGGGAGCTCCTACGAGCAGTACTTC	CASSSPLGQGSSYEQYF
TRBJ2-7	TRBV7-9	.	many	TGTGCCAGCAGCTTGCCGTCCGAGACAGATTTTTCCTACGAGCAGTACTTC	CASSLPSETDFSYEQYF
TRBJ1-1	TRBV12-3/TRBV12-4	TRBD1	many	TGTGCCAGCAGTCCCGCCCAGGGGGTGAACACTGAAGCTTTCTTT	CASSPAQGVNTEAFF
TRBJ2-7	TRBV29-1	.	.	TGCAGCGTTGAAAGGCGCGGAAGCTCCTACGAGCAGTACTTC	CSVERRGSSYEQYF